These 2 T cell receptor beta chains were all obtained from the same sample, sequenced in a study of Tregs in tolerant kidney transplant recipients. These receptors' antigens are unknown. Sequencing was performed with immunoSEQ multiplex PCR; in TCRdb, only in-frame clones are kept and a portion is missing. This sample yields approximately 41,000 clones, of which less than 97% are seen a single time; 0.3% to 0.4% belongs to the top ten. The sample comprised Tregs from blood cultured with allogeneic cells. The receptor source for this set is a human donor in good health.

The rearrangement links TRBV5-1 to TRBJ2-2; TRBD2 matches at 11 bases. The ends lost 1 base at V and 0 bases at J; junction bases unmatched: 8. Germline V gene sequence: CDR1 SGHRS, CDR2 YFSETQ. The CDR3 runs to 19 residues. CDR3 in amino acids: CASSLRPSGGFANTGELFF. The CDR3 DNA is TGCGCCAGCAGCTTGAGGCCTAGCGGGGGGTTCGCGAACACCGGGGAGCTGTTTTTT.

The V and J genes are TRBV14 and TRBJ1-2, with 10 bases fitting TRBD1. The CDR3 spans 15 residues. Trimming removed 5 bases from V and 2 bases from J; junction bases left unmatched: 5. CDR1 and CDR2 (germline): SGHDN, FVKESK. The CDR3 DNA follows: TGTGCCAGCAGCTTTCCGGGACAGGGGAACTATGGCTACACCTTC. Its protein is CASSFPGQGNYGYTF.